The clone carrying this TCR beta chain was observed many times. Its antigen is unidentified. This CDR3 has 13 residues. Looked up from germline, CDR1 is ENHRY and CDR2 is SYGVKD. V shed 0 bases and J shed 9 bases, with 9 bases lying between them. The data were obtained in a study of prognosis after radiotherapy for stage I lung cancer. Study overall: After radiotherapy, distant metastases were seen in a handful of patients (median 7 months), and no significant progression was seen in approximately 15. Study-level results: After stereotactic body radiation therapy, patients with later distant metastases showed lower Shannon entropy.

A draw of 6 to 6.5 milliliters of peripheral blood took place at each of two time points. Two rounds of multiplex PCR amplified TCR beta CDR3 from genomic DNA. The first round of PCR was done with primers that matched each TRBV and TRBJ gene. TCRdb re-analysed the multiplex PCR reads in MiXCR, keeping a single row per CDR3 protein. The table has about 19,000 distinct CDR3 sequences, around 50% seen once. Sequencing used PBMCs, obtained before or after stereotactic body radiation therapy (not recorded which). The sequence was collected from a donor aged 50 or older with non-small cell lung cancer. The chain combines TRBV10-3 with TRBJ2-1; D might be TRBD1 (5 bases). Written as DNA, the CDR3 is TGTGCCATCAGTGAGTCGGGGCTCCCTGAGCAGTTCTTC. Protein: CAISESGLPEQFF.